The rows below give T cell receptor beta chains drawn from one sample of a study of shared clonotypes between healthy human individuals. This table comes from immunoSEQ multiplex PCR, and its TCRdb copy is limited to in-frame clones, with some not included. Among around 500,000 clones, 79% were seen once, and the ten largest hold approximately 12%. Sequenced sample: PBMCs. The receptors shown here come from a woman aged 40 to 50 in good health. Some clones in this sample may be carry-over from other donors' samples. The CDR3 runs from the conserved cysteine through the conserved F or W. Fields, in order: clone size, V gene, D gene, J gene, CDR3 DNA, CDR3 protein. D genes are given only for firm matches. Clone size is shown for a subset of rows, as once, few, many or a class of expanded clone.

>NA|TRBV28|NA|TRBJ2-1
TGTGCCAGCAGCGGGGGGCGAGGCTTCAATGAGCAGTTCTTC
CASSGGRGFNEQFF
>NA|TRBV11-2|TRBD1|TRBJ2-2
TGTGCCAGCAGCCTATTGACAGGGAACACCGGGAAGCTGTTTTTT
CASSLLTGNTGKLFF
>once|TRBV6-1|TRBD2|TRBJ2-1
TGTGCCAGCAGTGTATTAGCGGGAGGGCCTGGGAATGAGCAGTTCTTC
CASSVLAGGPGNEQFF
>NA|TRBV27|TRBD2|TRBJ2-5
TGTGCCAGCAGTTCTGCAGGACTAGCGGAGAAAGAGACCCAGTACTTC
CASSSAGLAEKETQYF
>NA|TRBV6-6|NA|TRBJ2-7
TGTGCCAGCAGTTCAAACTACGAGCAGTACTTC
CASSSNYEQYF
>NA|TRBV7-2|TRBD2|TRBJ2-7
TGTGCCAGCAGCTTAGAGACTAGCGGGAGTTACGAGCAGTACTTC
CASSLETSGSYEQYF
>NA|TRBV30|TRBD1|TRBJ1-4
TGTGCCTGGAATCCGGGACAGGGGTTTTATGAAAAACTGTTTTTT
CAWNPGQGFYEKLFF
>NA|TRBV28|TRBD1|TRBJ2-3
TGTGCCAGCAGTCCCCGGACAGGGGGCACAGATACGCAGTATTTT
CASSPRTGGTDTQYF
>NA|TRBV18|NA|TRBJ1-1
TGTGCCAGCTCAGCAGGAACTCCGGCGAACACTGAAGCTTTCTTT
CASSAGTPANTEAFF
>NA|TRBV28|NA|TRBJ1-4
TGTGCCAGCAGTTTATTTGGGGGGGAGGGTGAAAAACTGTTTTTT
CASSLFGGEGEKLFF
>once|TRBV5-4|NA|TRBJ2-7
TGTGCCAGCAGCCCGGGACCTTACTACGAGCAGTACTTC
CASSPGPYYEQYF
>many|TRBV27|NA|TRBJ1-5
TGTGCCAGCAGTTCCGGATCAGGGGGCAATCAGCCCCAGCATTTT
CASSSGSGGNQPQHF
>once|TRBV28|NA|TRBJ2-7
TGTGCCAGCAGTTTACCTAGCACCTCCCCCCCGTACTTC
CASSLPSTSPPYF
>few|TRBV18|TRBD1|TRBJ2-4
TGTGCCAGCTCTCGGACAGGGTTCGAGGACATTCAGTACTTC
CASSRTGFEDIQYF
>NA|TRBV5-1|NA|TRBJ2-1
TGCGCCAGCAGCTTGGGACAAAGGGGCGGTGAGCAGTTCTTC
CASSLGQRGGEQFF
>NA|TRBV7-8|NA|TRBJ2-5
TGTGCCAGCAGCCTTATAACCCTAAAAGAGACCCAGTACTTC
CASSLITLKETQYF
>NA|TRBV27|TRBD1|TRBJ1-1
TGTGCCAGCAGGCCCAGTACAGGGGCCAAGGCTGAAGCTTTCTTT
CASRPSTGAKAEAFF
>NA|TRBV7-9|TRBD1|TRBJ2-1
TGTGCCAGCAGCGCGGGACAGGGGTACAATGAGCAGTTCTTC
CASSAGQGYNEQFF
>NA|TRBV28|TRBD1|TRBJ1-5
TGTGCCAGCAGTTCGGGGACAGAAAATCAGCCCCAGCATTTT
CASSSGTENQPQHF
>once|TRBV27|NA|TRBJ1-5
TGTGCCAGCAGTTTGTTGGGGGGCGATTTCGGTCGCAATCAGCCCCAGCATTTT
CASSLLGGDFGRNQPQHF
>NA|TRBV29-1|TRBD2|TRBJ2-5
TGCAGCGCCAGGACTAGCGCCCAAGAGACCCAGTACTTC
CSARTSAQETQYF
>NA|TRBV7-2|NA|TRBJ2-5
TGTGCCAGCAGCTTCGGGCAAGCGTACCAAGAGACCCAGTACTTC
CASSFGQAYQETQYF
>NA|TRBV15|TRBD1|TRBJ1-2
TGTGCCACCAGTAGGGACAGCTACTATGGCTACACCTTC
CATSRDSYYGYTF
>NA|TRBV23-1|NA|TRBJ1-1
TGCGCCAGCAGTCCTACTTACCGGGGTCCGATGAACACTGAAGCTTTCTTT
CASSPTYRGPMNTEAFF
>once|TRBV6-4|NA|TRBJ2-3
TGTGCCAGCAGTGACTCGCGGACAGTTTGTGCAGATACGCAGTATTTT
CASSDSRTVCADTQYF
>NA|TRBV19|NA|TRBJ2-6
TGTGCCAGTCACGGATGGGGAAAGGGGGGAATCCCTGGGGCCAACGTCCTGACTTTC
CASHGWGKGGIPGANVLTF
>NA|TRBV18|TRBD2|TRBJ2-1
TGTGCCAGCTCCTGGGGCGGGAGGAGCTCCTACAATGAGCAGTTCTTC
CASSWGGRSSYNEQFF
>NA|TRBV9|TRBD2|TRBJ2-1
TGTGCCAGCAGCGTAGGGACTAGCGGGTACAATGAGCAGTTCTTC
CASSVGTSGYNEQFF
>NA|TRBV4-1|NA|TRBJ1-3
TGCGCCAGCAGCCAGCAGGGCAATCGAGACACCATATATTTT
CASSQQGNRDTIYF
>NA|TRBV28|NA|TRBJ2-7
TGTGCCAGCAGTCCCGCCGGGGACGAGCAGTACTTC
CASSPAGDEQYF
>NA|TRBV7-2|NA|TRBJ1-5
TGTGCCAGCAGCGGAAGGAGGGGCAATCAGCCCCAGCATTTT
CASSGRRGNQPQHF
>NA|TRBV5-1|TRBD2|TRBJ2-7
TGCGCCAGCAGCCTAGCGGGATCCTACGAGCAGTACTTC
CASSLAGSYEQYF
>NA|TRBV27|NA|TRBJ2-5
TGTGCCAGCAGTCTATTCCGATTAGGCGGACAAGAGACCCAGTACTTC
CASSLFRLGGQETQYF
>NA|TRBV6-1|NA|TRBJ1-1
TGTGCCAGCAGCGGACGGAAAGCTTTCTTT
CASSGRKAFF
>few|TRBV7-8|NA|TRBJ2-3
TGTGCCAGCAGTCGCCCCGGGACCACTCCGAGAATCAGCACAGATACGCAGTATTTT
CASSRPGTTPRISTDTQYF
>NA|TRBV11-2|NA|TRBJ2-7
TGTGCCAGCAGCTTATCCGTCTACAACTCCTACGAGCAGTACTTC
CASSLSVYNSYEQYF
>NA|TRBV29-1|TRBD1|TRBJ2-7
TGCAGCGTTGAAAGGTGGTCTTGGACAGGGGGCAGGGAGCAGTACTTC
CSVERWSWTGGREQYF
>NA|TRBV11-2|NA|TRBJ2-3
TGTGCCAGCAGCGGAACAGGTCTCGGAACAGATACGCAGTATTTT
CASSGTGLGTDTQYF
>NA|TRBV11-3|TRBD2|TRBJ2-3
TGTGCCAGCAGCACGGGACTAGCGGGAGGTACAGATACGCAGTATTTT
CASSTGLAGGTDTQYF
>NA|TRBV7-9|TRBD2|TRBJ2-1
TGTGCCAGCAGCTCGCGGGGACTAGCGCCCAATGAGCAGTTCTTC
CASSSRGLAPNEQFF
>many|TRBV4-2|NA|TRBJ1-5
TGTGCCAGCAGCCAAGATGTACGGCAGCCCCAGCATTTT
CASSQDVRQPQHF
>NA|TRBV11-2|TRBD2|TRBJ2-1
TGTGCCAGCAGCTTCACTAGCGGGAGGTACAATGAGCAGTTCTTC
CASSFTSGRYNEQFF
>NA|TRBV6-5|TRBD2|TRBJ2-7
TGTGCCAGCAGTTACCGTAGCGGGAGTGGCTACGAGCAGTACTTC
CASSYRSGSGYEQYF
>once|TRBV20-1|NA|TRBJ1-6
TGCAGTGCTAGGGGTAATTCACCCCTCCACTTT
CSARGNSPLHF
>once|TRBV10-3|NA|TRBJ2-7
TGTGCCATCAGTGAGATAGGTCACGAGCAGTACTTC
CAISEIGHEQYF
>NA|TRBV30|NA|TRBJ1-6
TGTGCCTGGAGTGGGCCGGGACGGAAAAATTCACCCCTCCACTTT
CAWSGPGRKNSPLHF
>few|TRBV13|NA|TRBJ1-2
TGTGCCAGCAGCTCCAGACATGGCTATGGCTACACCTTC
CASSSRHGYGYTF
>few|TRBV27|TRBD1|TRBJ1-1
TGTGCCAGCAGTCCGGGGACAGGCCGGCCCATAGAAGCTTTCTTT
CASSPGTGRPIEAFF
>NA|TRBV14|TRBD2|TRBJ2-3
TGTGCCAGCAGCCAAGAACTACTAGCGGGAGTTGGGTCAGATACGCAGTATTTT
CASSQELLAGVGSDTQYF
>once|TRBV11-3|TRBD1|TRBJ2-5
TGTGCCAGCAGCCCTGGGACAGGGAGGCAGGAGACCCAGTACTTC
CASSPGTGRQETQYF